This paragraph reports one TCR beta chain. Its matching antigen is unknown. The junction departs from germline at one end; a sequencing error may be responsible. The PCR contained 60 Vbeta and 13 Jbeta primers. Here immunoSEQ multiplex PCR was the method, and the copy in TCRdb shows in-frame clones only, minus some. Among about 140,000 clones listed, more than 75% were seen once. The data belong to a study of cytomegalovirus exposure and HLA in healthy donors. Findings and caveats of the study: The likely origin of a cluster of highly shared sequence variants was a sequencing artifact. Productive status was seen about 90% or about 30% of the time for most TCR beta V segments in an earlier analysis.

Donors were nominally healthy when sampled, though unrecorded immune exposures were likely. Per germline, CDR1 SEHNR and CDR2 FQNEAQ (reference sequence). CDR3 length equals 16 residues. V gene TRBV7-9 combines with J gene TRBJ1-2; D not resolved. This clonotype was sampled from a man younger than 40 in good health and CMV-seronegative. The specimen sequenced was PBMCs. The CDR3 sequence: CSSSFSGGQVYYGYTF. CDR3 DNA sequence: TGTTCCAGCAGCTTTAGCGGCGGCCAGGTGTACTATGGCTACACCTTC.